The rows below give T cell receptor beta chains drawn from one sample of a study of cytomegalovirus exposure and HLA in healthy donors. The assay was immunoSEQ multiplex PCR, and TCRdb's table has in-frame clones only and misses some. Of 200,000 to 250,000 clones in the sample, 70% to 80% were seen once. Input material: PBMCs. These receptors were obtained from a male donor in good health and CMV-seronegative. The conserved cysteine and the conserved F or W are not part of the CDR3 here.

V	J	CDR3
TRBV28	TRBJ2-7	ASSRLSGSYEQY
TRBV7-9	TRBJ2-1	ASERGQHYNEQF
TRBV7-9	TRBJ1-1	SSSGPGTGLNTEAF
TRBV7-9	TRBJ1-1	ASSLKSGAKDTEAF
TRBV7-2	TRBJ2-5	AEGGYSETQY
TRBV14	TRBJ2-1	ASSQDLTSGSRPQF
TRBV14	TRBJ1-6	ASSGESYNSPLH
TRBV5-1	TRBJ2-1	ASSLVAEGRNEQF
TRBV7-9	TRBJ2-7	SSSLSAGAYEQY
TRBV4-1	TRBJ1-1	ASRETGAERGTEAF
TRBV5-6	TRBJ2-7	ASSLAGQYYEQY
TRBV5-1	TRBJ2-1	ASSSGLAAFSGSEQF
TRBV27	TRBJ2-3	ASSLLAGDTQY
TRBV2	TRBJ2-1	ASIRGRADPEQF
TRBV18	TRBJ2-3	ASSPVGLAGALDTQY
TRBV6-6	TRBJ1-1	ASSYSAAFEAF